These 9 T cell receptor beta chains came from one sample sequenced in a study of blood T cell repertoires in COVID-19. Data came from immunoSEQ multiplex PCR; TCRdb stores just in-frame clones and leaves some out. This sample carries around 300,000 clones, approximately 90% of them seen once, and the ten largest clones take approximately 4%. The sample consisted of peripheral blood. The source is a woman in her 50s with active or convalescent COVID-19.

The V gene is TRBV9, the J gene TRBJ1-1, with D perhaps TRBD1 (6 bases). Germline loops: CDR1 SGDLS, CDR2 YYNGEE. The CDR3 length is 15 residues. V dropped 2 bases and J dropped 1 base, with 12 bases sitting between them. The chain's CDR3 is CASSVGQGPNTEAFF. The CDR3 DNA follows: TGTGCCAGCAGCGTTGGGCAGGGGCCGAACACTGAAGCTTTCTTT.

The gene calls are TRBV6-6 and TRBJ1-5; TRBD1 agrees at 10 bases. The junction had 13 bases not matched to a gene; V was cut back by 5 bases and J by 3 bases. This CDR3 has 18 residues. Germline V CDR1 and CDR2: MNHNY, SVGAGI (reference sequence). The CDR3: CASSPRGQGFFANQPQHF. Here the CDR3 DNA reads TGTGCCAGCAGTCCAAGGGGACAGGGGTTTTTTGCCAATCAGCCCCAGCATTTT.

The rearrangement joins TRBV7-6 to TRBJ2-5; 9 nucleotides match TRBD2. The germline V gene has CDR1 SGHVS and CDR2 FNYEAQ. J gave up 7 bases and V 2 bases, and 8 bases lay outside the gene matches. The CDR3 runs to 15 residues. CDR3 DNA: TGTGCCAGCAGCTTAAGTAGCGGGGGACTCGGGACCCAGTACTTC. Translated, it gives CASSLSSGGLGTQYF.

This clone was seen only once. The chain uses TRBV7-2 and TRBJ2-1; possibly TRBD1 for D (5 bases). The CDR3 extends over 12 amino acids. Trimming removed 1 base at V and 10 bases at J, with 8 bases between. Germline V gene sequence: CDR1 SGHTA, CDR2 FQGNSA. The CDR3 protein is CASSLGQWEQFF. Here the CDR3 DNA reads TGTGCCAGCAGCTTAGGACAGTGGGAGCAGTTCTTC.

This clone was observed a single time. Written as DNA, the CDR3 is TGTGCCAGCAGCCTCGGACAGACAAACACCGGGGAGCTGTTTTTT. Amino acid sequence: CASSLGQTNTGELFF. The V gene is TRBV7-3, the J gene TRBJ2-2; D perhaps matches TRBD1 (6 bases). The CDR3 is made up of 15 amino acids. The germline V gene encodes CDR1 SGHTA and CDR2 FQGTGA. V was clipped by 5 bases and J by 2 bases, with 12 bases between them.

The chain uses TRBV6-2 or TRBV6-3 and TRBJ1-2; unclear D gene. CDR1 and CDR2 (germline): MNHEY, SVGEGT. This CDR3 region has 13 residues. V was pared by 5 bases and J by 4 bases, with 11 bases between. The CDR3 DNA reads TGTGCCAGCAGTCAGAGGCTGGGCTATGGCTACACCTTC. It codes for CASSQRLGYGYTF.

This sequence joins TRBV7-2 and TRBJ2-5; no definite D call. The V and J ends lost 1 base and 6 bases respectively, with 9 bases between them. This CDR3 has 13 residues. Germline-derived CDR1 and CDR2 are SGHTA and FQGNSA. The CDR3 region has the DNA TGTGCCAGCAGCTTAGAACTTGCGCAGACCCAGTACTTC. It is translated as CASSLELAQTQYF.

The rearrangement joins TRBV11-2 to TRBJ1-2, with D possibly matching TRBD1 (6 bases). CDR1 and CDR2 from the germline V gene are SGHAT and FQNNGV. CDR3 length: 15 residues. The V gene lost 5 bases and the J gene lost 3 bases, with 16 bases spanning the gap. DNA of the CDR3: TGTGCCAGCAGCGCAATCACAGGGCCTTACTATGGCTACACCTTC. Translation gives CASSAITGPYYGYTF.

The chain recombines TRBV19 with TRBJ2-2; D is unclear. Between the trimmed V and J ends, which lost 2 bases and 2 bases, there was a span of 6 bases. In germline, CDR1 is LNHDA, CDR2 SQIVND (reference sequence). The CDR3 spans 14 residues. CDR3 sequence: CASSITRNTGELFF. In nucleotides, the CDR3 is TGTGCCAGTAGTATAACCAGAAACACCGGGGAGCTGTTTTTT. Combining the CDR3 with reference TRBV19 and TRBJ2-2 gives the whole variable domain DGGITQSPKYLFRKEGQNVTLSCEQNLNHDAMYWYRQDPGQGLRLIYYSQIVNDFQKGDIAEGYSVSREKKESFPLTVTSAQKNPTAFYLCASSITRNTGELFFGEGSRLTVL.